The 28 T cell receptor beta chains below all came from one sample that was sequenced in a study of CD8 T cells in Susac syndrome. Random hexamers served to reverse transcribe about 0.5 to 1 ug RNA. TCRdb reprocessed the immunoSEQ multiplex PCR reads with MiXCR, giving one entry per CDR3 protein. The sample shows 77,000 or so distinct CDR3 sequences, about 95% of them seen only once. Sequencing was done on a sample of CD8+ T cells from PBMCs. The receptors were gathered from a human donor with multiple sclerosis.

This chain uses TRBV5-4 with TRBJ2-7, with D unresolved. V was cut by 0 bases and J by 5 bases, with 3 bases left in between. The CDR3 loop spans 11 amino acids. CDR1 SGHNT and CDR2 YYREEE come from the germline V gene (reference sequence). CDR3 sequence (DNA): TGTGCCAGCAGCTTGGTAAACGAGCAGTACTTC. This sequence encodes CASSLVNEQYF.

The CDR3 bases are TGTGCCACCAGCAGGTTGAACACTGAAGCTTTCTTT. Translating gives CATSRLNTEAFF. The chain joins TRBV15 to TRBJ1-1; D gene unclear. The CDR3 is made up of 12 amino acids. V was clipped by 3 bases and J by 0 bases, with 2 bases between them. Germline-derived CDR1 and CDR2 are LNHNV and YYDKDF (reference sequence).

CDR3 DNA: TGTGCCAGCAGCCCAGGCCTAGCGGGAGTGGGGGAGCAGTACTTC. Its protein product is CASSPGLAGVGEQYF. This chain uses TRBV3-1 with TRBJ2-7; 10 nucleotides line up with TRBD2. The CDR3 runs 15 residues. After removal of 4 bases from V and 7 bases from J, the junction contained 10 bases not matched to a gene. Germline assignment: CDR1 LGHDT and CDR2 YNNKEL (reference sequence).

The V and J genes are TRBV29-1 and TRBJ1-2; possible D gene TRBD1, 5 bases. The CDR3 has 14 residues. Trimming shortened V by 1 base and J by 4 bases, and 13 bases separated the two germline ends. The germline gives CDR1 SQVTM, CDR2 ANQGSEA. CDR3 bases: TGCAGCGTTGAAGGTTCAGGGATAAGCTATGGCTACACCTTC. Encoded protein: CSVEGSGISYGYTF.

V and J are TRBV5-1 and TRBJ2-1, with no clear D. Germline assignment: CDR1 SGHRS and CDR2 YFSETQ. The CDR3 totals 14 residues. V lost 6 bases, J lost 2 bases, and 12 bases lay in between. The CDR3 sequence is CASTVDPPYNEQFF. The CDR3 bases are TGCGCCAGCACCGTGGACCCGCCCTACAATGAGCAGTTCTTC.

CDR3 coding DNA: TGTGCCAGCGGAGGGGGCTCCTACGAGCAGTACTTC. Protein sequence: CASGGGSYEQYF. The chain is built from TRBV6-2 or TRBV6-3 and TRBJ2-7; D possibly uses TRBD1 or TRBD2 (6 bases each). This CDR3 region has 12 residues. Germline CDR1 reads MNHEY; CDR2 reads SVGEGT. The germline V and J ends were trimmed by 8 bases and 0 bases, with 8 bases remaining between them.

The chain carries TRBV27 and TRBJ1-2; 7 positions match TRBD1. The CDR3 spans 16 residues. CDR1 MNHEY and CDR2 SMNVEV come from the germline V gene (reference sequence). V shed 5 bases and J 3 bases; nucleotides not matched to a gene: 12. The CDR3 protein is CASSPRQGGADYGYTF. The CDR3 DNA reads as TGTGCCAGCAGTCCGCGACAGGGAGGGGCGGACTATGGCTACACCTTC.

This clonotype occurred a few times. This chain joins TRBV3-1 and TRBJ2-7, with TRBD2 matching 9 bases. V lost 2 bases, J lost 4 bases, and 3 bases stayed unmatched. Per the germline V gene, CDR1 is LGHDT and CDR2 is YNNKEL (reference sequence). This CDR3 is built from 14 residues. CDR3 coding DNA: TGTGCCAGCAGCCAAACCCTAGCGGGATACGAGCAGTACTTC. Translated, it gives CASSQTLAGYEQYF.

The CDR3 sequence: CSVSVQGGTGELFF. The CDR3 region has the DNA TGCAGCGTTTCGGTACAGGGGGGCACCGGGGAGCTGTTTTTT. This chain joins TRBV29-1 and TRBJ2-2; 8 bases match TRBD1. Germline trimming cut 5 bases from V and 4 bases from J; bases unmatched to any gene: 6. The CDR3 has 14 amino acids. Germline CDR1 reads SQVTM; CDR2 reads ANQGSEA.

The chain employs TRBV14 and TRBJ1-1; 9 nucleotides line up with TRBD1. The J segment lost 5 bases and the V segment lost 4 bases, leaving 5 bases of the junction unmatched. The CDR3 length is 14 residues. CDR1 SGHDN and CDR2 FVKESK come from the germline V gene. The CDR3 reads CASSRDRAGTEAFF. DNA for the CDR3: TGTGCCAGCAGCCGGGACAGGGCTGGGACTGAAGCTTTCTTT.

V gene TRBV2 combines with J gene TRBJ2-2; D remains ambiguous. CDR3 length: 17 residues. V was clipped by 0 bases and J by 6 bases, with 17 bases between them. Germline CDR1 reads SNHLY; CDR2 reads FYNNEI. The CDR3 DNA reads TGTGCCAGCAGTGAAGCGGCCTTCTTCCTTGGAGCCGGGGAGCTGTTTTTT. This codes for CASSEAAFFLGAGELFF.

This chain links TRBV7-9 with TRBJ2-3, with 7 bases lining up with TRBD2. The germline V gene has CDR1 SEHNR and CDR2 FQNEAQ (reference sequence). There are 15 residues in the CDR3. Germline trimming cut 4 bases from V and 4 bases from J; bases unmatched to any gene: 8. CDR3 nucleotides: TGTGCCAGCAGCTCCGTTGGCGGGAGAGCAGATACGCAGTATTTT. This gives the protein CASSSVGGRADTQYF.

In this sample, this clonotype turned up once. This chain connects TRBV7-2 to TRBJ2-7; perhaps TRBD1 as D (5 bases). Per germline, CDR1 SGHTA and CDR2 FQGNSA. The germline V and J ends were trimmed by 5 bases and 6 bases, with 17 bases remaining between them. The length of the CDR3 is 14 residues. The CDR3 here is CASSACAGCGEQYF. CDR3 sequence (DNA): TGTGCCAGCAGCGCTTGCGCAGGGTGCGGCGAGCAGTACTTC.

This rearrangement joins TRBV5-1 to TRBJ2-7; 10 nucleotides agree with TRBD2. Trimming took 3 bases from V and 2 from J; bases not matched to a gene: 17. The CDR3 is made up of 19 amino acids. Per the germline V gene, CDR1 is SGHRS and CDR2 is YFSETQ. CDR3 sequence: CASSWAQGLATYHPYEQYF. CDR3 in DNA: TGCGCCAGCAGCTGGGCCCAGGGACTAGCGACCTATCACCCCTACGAGCAGTACTTC.

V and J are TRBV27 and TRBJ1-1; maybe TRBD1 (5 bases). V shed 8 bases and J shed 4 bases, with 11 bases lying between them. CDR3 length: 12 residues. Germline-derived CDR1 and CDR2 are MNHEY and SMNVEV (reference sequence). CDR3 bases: TGTGCCAGCCGAACGGGGGGCACTGAAGCTTTCTTT. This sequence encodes CASRTGGTEAFF.

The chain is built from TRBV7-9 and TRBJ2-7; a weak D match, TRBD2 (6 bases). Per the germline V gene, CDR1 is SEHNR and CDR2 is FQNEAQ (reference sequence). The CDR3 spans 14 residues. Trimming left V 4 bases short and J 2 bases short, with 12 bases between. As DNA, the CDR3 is TGTGCCAGCAGCTCACAGGAGGGAGCCTACGAGCAGTACTTC. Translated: CASSSQEGAYEQYF.

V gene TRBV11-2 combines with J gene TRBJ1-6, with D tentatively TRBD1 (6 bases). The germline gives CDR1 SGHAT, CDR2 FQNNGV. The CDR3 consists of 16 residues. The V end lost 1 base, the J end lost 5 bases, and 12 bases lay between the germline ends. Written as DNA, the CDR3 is TGTGCCAGCAGCTTAGTTTGGGGGCCTGATAATTCACCCCTCCACTTT. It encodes CASSLVWGPDNSPLHF.

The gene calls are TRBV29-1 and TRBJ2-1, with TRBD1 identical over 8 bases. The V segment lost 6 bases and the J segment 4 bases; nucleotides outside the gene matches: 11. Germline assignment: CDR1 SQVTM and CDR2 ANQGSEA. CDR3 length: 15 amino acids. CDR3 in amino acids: CSVAGGTLWYNEQFF. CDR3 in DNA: TGCAGCGTGGCAGGGGGCACCCTCTGGTACAATGAGCAGTTCTTC.

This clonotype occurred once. CDR3 amino acids: CASSSAGGPEANVLTF. CDR3 bases: TGTGCCAGCAGTTCGGCAGGGGGTCCCGAGGCCAACGTCCTGACTTTC. This chain joins TRBV27 and TRBJ2-6; 7 nucleotides line up with TRBD1. This CDR3 contains 16 residues. Germline CDR1 is MNHEY and CDR2 is SMNVEV (reference sequence). J gave up 6 bases and V 4 bases, and 9 bases lay outside the gene matches.

This CDR3 is CSARDLLTGELFF. The CDR3 region has the DNA TGCAGTGCTAGAGATCTCTTAACCGGGGAGCTGTTTTTT. This chain links TRBV20-1 with TRBJ2-2, with D unresolved. Germline loops: CDR1 DFQATT, CDR2 SNEGSKA (reference sequence). CDR3 size: 13 residues. V was cut by 0 bases and J by 5 bases, with 7 bases left in between.

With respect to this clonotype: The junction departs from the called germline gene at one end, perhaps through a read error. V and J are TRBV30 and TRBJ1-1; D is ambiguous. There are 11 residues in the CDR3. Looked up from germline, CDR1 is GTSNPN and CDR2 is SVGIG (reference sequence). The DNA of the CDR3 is TGCGCTGGACTGACGAACACTGAAGCTTTCTTT. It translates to CAGLTNTEAFF.

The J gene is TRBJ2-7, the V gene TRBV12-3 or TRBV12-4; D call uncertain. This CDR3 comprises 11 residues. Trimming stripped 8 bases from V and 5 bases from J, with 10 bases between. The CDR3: CASAYWDEQYF. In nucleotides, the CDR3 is TGTGCCAGCGCGTATTGGGACGAGCAGTACTTC.

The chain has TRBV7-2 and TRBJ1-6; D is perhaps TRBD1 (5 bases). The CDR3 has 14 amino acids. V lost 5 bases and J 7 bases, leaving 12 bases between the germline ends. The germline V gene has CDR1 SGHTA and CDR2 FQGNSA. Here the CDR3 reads CASSRWDGNSPLHF. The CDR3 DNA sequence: TGTGCCAGCAGCCGATGGGACGGAAATTCACCCCTCCACTTT. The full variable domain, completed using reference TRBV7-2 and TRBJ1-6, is GAGVSQSPSNKVTEKGKDVELRCDPISGHTALYWYRQSLGQGLEFLIYFQGNSAPDKSGLPSDRFSAERTGGSVSTLTIQRTQQEDSAVYLCASSRWDGNSPLHFGNGTRLTVT.

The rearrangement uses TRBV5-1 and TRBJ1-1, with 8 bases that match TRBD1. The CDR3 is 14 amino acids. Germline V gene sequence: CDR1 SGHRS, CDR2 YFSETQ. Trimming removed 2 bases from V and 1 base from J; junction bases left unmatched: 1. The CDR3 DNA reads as TGCGCCAGCAGCTTTGACAGGGGGAACACTGAAGCTTTCTTT. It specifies CASSFDRGNTEAFF.

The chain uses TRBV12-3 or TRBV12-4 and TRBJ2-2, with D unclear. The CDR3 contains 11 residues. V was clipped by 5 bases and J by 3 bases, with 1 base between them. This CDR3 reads CASSHTGELFF. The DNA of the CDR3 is TGTGCCAGCAGTCACACCGGGGAGCTGTTTTTT.

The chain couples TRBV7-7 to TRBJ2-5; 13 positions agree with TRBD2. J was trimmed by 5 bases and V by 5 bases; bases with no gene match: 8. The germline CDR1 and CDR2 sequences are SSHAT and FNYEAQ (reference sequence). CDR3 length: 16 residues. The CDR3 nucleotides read TGTGCCAGCAGCACTGGGACTAGCGGGAAGCGGGAGACCCAGTACTTC. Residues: CASSTGTSGKRETQYF.

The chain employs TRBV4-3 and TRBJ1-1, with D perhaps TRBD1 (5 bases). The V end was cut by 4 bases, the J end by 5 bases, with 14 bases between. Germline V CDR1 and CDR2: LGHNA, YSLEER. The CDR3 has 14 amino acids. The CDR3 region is CASSPGPGGTEAFF. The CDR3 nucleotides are TGCGCCAGCAGCCCGGGACCCGGGGGGACTGAAGCTTTCTTT.

CDR3 nucleotides: TGTGCCAGCAGCTTGGGGACAGCCTCATATGGCTACACCTTC. It codes for CASSLGTASYGYTF. The chain joins TRBV5-6 to TRBJ1-2, with a tentative D call TRBD1 (6 bases). With 0 bases removed from V and 5 bases from J, the gap between germline ends came to 11 bases. CDR3 length equals 14 residues. CDR1 SGHDT and CDR2 YYEEEE come from the germline V gene.